The next 17 T cell receptor beta chains were all read from a single sample in a study of blood T cell repertoires in COVID-19. This table comes from immunoSEQ multiplex PCR, and its TCRdb copy is limited to in-frame clones, with some not included. The sample lists approximately 200,000 clones, about 80% occurring once. The source material was peripheral blood. The receptors derive from a woman aged 55-70 years with acute or convalescent COVID-19.

V is TRBV3-1 (or the pseudogene TRBV3-2) and J is TRBJ2-7; TRBD2 agrees at 13 bases. CDR1 and CDR2 (germline): LGHDT, YNNKEL (reference sequence). The trim removed 2 bases at V and 2 bases at J, leaving 9 bases unmatched. The CDR3 covers 18 residues. DNA of the CDR3: TGTGCCAGCAGCCAAACTAGCGGGGGGGCGGGCCGTCCCTACGAGCAGTACTTC. Its translation: CASSQTSGGAGRPYEQYF.

This chain links TRBV6-1 with TRBJ2-1, with TRBD1 matching 9 bases. V shed 4 bases and J 2 bases; nucleotides not matched to a gene: 9. Germline V CDR1 and CDR2: MNHNS, SASEGT. CDR3 length equals 17 residues. The CDR3 DNA follows: TGTGCCAGCAGTGGCCAGCCGGGACAGGGAGCCTACAATGAGCAGTTCTTC. Amino acids: CASSGQPGQGAYNEQFF.

The sample holds a few counts of this clone. The chain carries TRBV7-9 and TRBJ2-1; D is possibly TRBD1 (6 bases). CDR3 size: 15 residues. V lost 5 bases and J 5 bases, leaving 16 bases between the germline ends. The germline CDR1 and CDR2 sequences are SEHNR and FQNEAQ (reference sequence). The CDR3 DNA follows: TGTGCCAGCAGCCGCCCCGGACAGAGGGACAATGAGCAGTTCTTC. Amino acids: CASSRPGQRDNEQFF.

The chain couples TRBV19 to TRBJ1-5; perhaps TRBD1 as D (5 bases). Looked up from germline, CDR1 is LNHDA and CDR2 is SQIVND (reference sequence). The CDR3 totals 15 residues. Trimming took off 3 bases at V and 3 bases at J, with 12 bases between the two ends. The CDR3 bases are TGTGCCAGTAGTATCCTGACAGCCTCCAATCAGCCCCAGCATTTT. It yields the protein CASSILTASNQPQHF.

This rearrangement joins TRBV5-4 to TRBJ1-6, with a tentative D call TRBD1 (6 bases). The length of the CDR3 is 14 residues. Germline assignment: CDR1 SGHNT and CDR2 YYREEE (reference sequence). V was trimmed by 5 bases and J by 10 bases, leaving 16 bases between them. This chain's CDR3 is CASRMYRENSPLHF. As DNA, the CDR3 is TGTGCCAGCAGGATGTACAGGGAAAACTCACCCCTCCACTTT.

This sequence joins TRBV6-1 and TRBJ2-3; the match to TRBD1 covers 8 bases. The CDR3 is 14 residues long. Unmatched junction bases numbered 4, after V lost 3 bases and J lost 5 bases. The germline CDR1 and CDR2 sequences are MNHNS and SASEGT. The CDR3 DNA follows: TGTGCCAGCAGTGACGGACAGGGTCTAGATACGCAGTATTTT. Amino acid sequence: CASSDGQGLDTQYF.

The chain is built from TRBV14 and TRBJ1-1; D remains unclear. Germline lookup yields CDR1 SGHDN and CDR2 FVKESK. This CDR3 contains 13 residues. V lost 2 bases, J lost 10 bases, and 14 bases lay in between. The CDR3 reads CASSQSDNRRAFF. For the CDR3, the DNA is TGTGCCAGCAGCCAATCTGATAATCGGAGAGCTTTCTTT. Filled out from reference TRBV14 and TRBJ1-1, the complete variable domain reads EAGVTQFPSHSVIEKGQTVTLRCDPISGHDNLYWYRRVMGKEIKFLLHFVKESKQDESGMPNNRFLAERTGGTYSTLKVQPAELEDSGVYFCASSQSDNRRAFFGQGTRLTVV.

The chain has TRBV28 and TRBJ1-2; D unclear. This CDR3 contains 14 residues. With 5 bases removed from V and 0 bases from J, the gap between germline ends came to 10 bases. Looked up from germline, CDR1 is MDHEN and CDR2 is SYDVKM. The CDR3 DNA follows: TGTGCCAGCAGTCCCCCGCCGGCTAACTATGGCTACACCTTC. Translated: CASSPPPANYGYTF.

The chain links TRBV18 to TRBJ1-3; D uncertain. CDR3 size: 17 residues. Trimming cost V 3 bases and J 0 bases, with 15 bases left between them. Germline-derived CDR1 and CDR2 are KGHSH and LQKENI. In DNA, the CDR3 is TGTGCCAGCTCACCTGCCCAGGTACAGAGCTCTGGAAACACCATATATTTT. Amino acids: CASSPAQVQSSGNTIYF. The full variable domain, with the rest looked up from reference TRBV18 and TRBJ1-3, is NAGVMQNPRHLVRRRGQEARLRCSPMKGHSHVYWYRQLPEEGLKFMVYLQKENIIDESGMPKERFSAEFPKEGPSILRIQQVVRGDSAAYFCASSPAQVQSSGNTIYFGEGSWLTVV.

The rearrangement joins TRBV6-2 or TRBV6-3 to TRBJ2-1; D may be TRBD1 (5 bases). The CDR3 loop spans 14 amino acids. Trimming took 6 bases from V and 9 from J, leaving 18 bases between them. The germline V gene encodes CDR1 MNHEY and CDR2 SVGEGT. The CDR3 region is CASSHSRAFGEQFF. CDR3 nucleotide sequence: TGTGCCAGCAGCCACAGCAGGGCGTTTGGTGAGCAGTTCTTC.

The chain joins TRBV6-6 to TRBJ2-3; D not certain. V dropped 2 bases and J dropped 8 bases, with 5 bases sitting between them. CDR3 size: 11 residues. Per the germline V gene, CDR1 is MNHNY and CDR2 is SVGAGI (reference sequence). CDR3 sequence (DNA): TGTGCCAGCAGTTACGCCGGTACGCAGTATTTT. Its protein is CASSYAGTQYF.

The V and J genes are TRBV7-8 and TRBJ1-1, with D uncertain. This CDR3 is 13 amino acids long. With 7 bases removed from V and 4 bases from J, the gap between germline ends came to 13 bases. Germline loops: CDR1 SGHVS, CDR2 FQNEAQ. CDR3 sequence: CASITGGSTEAFF. The CDR3, as DNA: TGTGCCAGCATCACGGGCGGGTCCACTGAAGCTTTCTTT.

The chain couples TRBV7-8 to TRBJ1-4; possibly TRBD1 for D (6 bases). The CDR3 extends over 15 amino acids. V was shortened by 1 base and J by 3 bases, with 9 bases between the two germline ends. Germline values: CDR1 SGHVS, CDR2 FQNEAQ. CDR3 nucleotide sequence: TGTGCCAGCAGCTTAGTAGGGGGTCCTAATGAAAAACTGTTTTTT. Translation gives CASSLVGGPNEKLFF.

The chain employs TRBV3-1 (or the pseudogene TRBV3-2) and TRBJ2-5; 8 positions agree with TRBD1. This CDR3 region has 14 residues. The J segment lost 5 bases and the V segment lost 6 bases, leaving 8 bases of the junction unmatched. In germline, CDR1 is LGHDT, CDR2 YNNKEL (reference sequence). This CDR3 reads CASRDRVREETQYF. CDR3 sequence (DNA): TGTGCCAGCAGGGACAGGGTGAGGGAGGAGACCCAGTACTTC.

The chain carries TRBV7-7 and TRBJ2-1; 7 bases line up with TRBD1. V lost 0 bases and J lost 1; bases outside the gene matches: 3. Germline V gene lookup returns CDR1 SSHAT and CDR2 FNYEAQ (reference sequence). The length of the CDR3 is 16 residues. CDR3 region: CASSLAGRGSYNEQFF. In DNA form, the CDR3 reads TGTGCCAGCAGCTTAGCGGGCAGGGGGTCCTACAATGAGCAGTTCTTC.

In its sample, this clone was seen once. The gene calls are TRBV29-1 and TRBJ1-4, with TRBD1 matching 7 bases. The CDR3 is 14 residues long. V trimming: 6 bases; J trimming: 8 bases; junction bases outside the gene matches: 12. Germline CDR1 is SQVTM and CDR2 is ANQGSEA. The CDR3 reads CSVNGAGGGEKLFF. CDR3 DNA sequence: TGCAGCGTGAACGGGGCAGGGGGAGGCGAAAAACTGTTTTTT.

V and J are TRBV2 and TRBJ2-2, with D hard to call. Germline V gene sequence: CDR1 SNHLY, CDR2 FYNNEI. The CDR3 is 12 residues long. Deletions cut 10 bases from V and 4 bases from J, with 10 bases between. This chain's CDR3 is CATPGVTGELFF. The CDR3, as DNA: TGTGCCACCCCGGGTGTCACCGGGGAGCTGTTTTTT.